This T cell receptor (beta chain) is from a study of T cell responses to AZD1222 COVID-19 vaccine. As regards this clone: Its matching antigen is unknown.

This CDR3 is built from 15 residues. Germline values: CDR1 SNHLY, CDR2 FYNNEI. V was clipped by 11 bases and J by 6 bases; unmatched bases: 9. Study-wide findings and caveats: Variant regions that are unmutated are reportedly the target of nearly half of spike-specific TCRs.

The protocol was immunoSEQ multiplex PCR, while the TCRdb copy is restricted to in-frame clones and leaves out a portion. Altogether about 140,000 clones are present, roughly 89% being singletons, with the ten largest covering approximately 5.4%. The rearrangement uses TRBV2 and TRBJ2-2, with 13 bases that match TRBD2. This TCR was sampled from an adult in good health. The source was peripheral blood, collected on day 0 of AZD1222 vaccination. CDR3 nucleotide sequence: TGTGCCGGGACTAGCGGGACTCATATTTCCGGGGAGCTGTTTTTT. Its translation is CAGTSGTHISGELFF.